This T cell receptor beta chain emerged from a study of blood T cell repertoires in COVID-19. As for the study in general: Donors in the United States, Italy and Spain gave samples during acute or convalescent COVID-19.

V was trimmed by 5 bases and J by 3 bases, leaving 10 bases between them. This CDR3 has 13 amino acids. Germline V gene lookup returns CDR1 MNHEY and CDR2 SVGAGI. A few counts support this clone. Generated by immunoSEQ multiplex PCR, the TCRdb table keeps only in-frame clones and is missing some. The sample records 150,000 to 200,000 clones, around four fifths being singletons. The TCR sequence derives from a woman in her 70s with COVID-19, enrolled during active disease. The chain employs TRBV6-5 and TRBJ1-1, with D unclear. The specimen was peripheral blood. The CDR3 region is CASSRIVDTEAFF. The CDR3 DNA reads TGTGCCAGCAGTCGCATAGTTGACACTGAAGCTTTCTTT.